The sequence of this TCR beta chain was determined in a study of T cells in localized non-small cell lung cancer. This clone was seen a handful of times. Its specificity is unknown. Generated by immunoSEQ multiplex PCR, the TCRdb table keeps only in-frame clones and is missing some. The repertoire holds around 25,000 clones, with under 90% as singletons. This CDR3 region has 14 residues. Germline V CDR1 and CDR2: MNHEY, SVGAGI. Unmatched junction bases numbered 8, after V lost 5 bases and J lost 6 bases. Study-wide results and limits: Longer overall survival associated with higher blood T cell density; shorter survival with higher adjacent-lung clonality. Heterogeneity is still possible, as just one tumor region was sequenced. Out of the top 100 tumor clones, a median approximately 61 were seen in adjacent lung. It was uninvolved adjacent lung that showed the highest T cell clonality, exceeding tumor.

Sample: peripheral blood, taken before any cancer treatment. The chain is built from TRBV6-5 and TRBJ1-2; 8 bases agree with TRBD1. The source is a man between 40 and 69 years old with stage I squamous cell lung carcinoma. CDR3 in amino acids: CASSPNAGGNGYTF. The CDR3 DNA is TGTGCCAGCAGTCCCAATGCAGGGGGCAATGGCTACACCTTC.